The sequence of this T cell receptor (beta chain) was determined in a study of control samples from healthy donors and cancer patients. V lost 6 bases to trimming and J lost 6 bases, with 8 bases between them. This CDR3 region has 12 residues. Germline V gene lookup returns CDR1 MNHEY and CDR2 SVGAGI. TCRdb keeps only in-frame clones here, not all; method: immunoSEQ multiplex PCR. The sample carries tens of thousands of clones, about 85% recorded once. The clonotype was recovered from a woman in her sixties or seventies in good health. The rearrangement joins TRBV6-5 to TRBJ2-2, with unresolved D. The sample was blood. The CDR3 here is CASRVYAGELFF. In DNA form, the CDR3 reads TGTGCCAGCAGAGTGTACGCCGGGGAGCTGTTTTTT.